This entry describes one T cell receptor (beta chain). TCRdb's table, derived via immunoSEQ multiplex PCR, lists solely in-frame clones and lacks some. The sample shows 80,000 to 100,000 clones, approximately 94% of them seen only once. The germline V gene encodes CDR1 SNHLY and CDR2 FYNNEI. The CDR3 is 16 residues long. The germline V and J ends were trimmed by 2 bases and 2 bases, with 15 bases remaining between them. The record originates from a study of OX40 agonist ivuxolimab in advanced cancers. The sequence derives from an adult with an advanced solid tumor such as melanoma, head and neck, liver or kidney cancer. The specimen comprised CD4+ or CD8+ T cells sorted from blood, sampled in a trial of the OX40 agonist ivuxolimab. The chain combines TRBV2 with TRBJ2-5; possible D gene TRBD1, 6 bases. CDR3 sequence (DNA): TGTGCCAGCAGTGAATCGGGCAGGACAGTTCAAGAGACCCAGTACTTC. As protein: CASSESGRTVQETQYF.